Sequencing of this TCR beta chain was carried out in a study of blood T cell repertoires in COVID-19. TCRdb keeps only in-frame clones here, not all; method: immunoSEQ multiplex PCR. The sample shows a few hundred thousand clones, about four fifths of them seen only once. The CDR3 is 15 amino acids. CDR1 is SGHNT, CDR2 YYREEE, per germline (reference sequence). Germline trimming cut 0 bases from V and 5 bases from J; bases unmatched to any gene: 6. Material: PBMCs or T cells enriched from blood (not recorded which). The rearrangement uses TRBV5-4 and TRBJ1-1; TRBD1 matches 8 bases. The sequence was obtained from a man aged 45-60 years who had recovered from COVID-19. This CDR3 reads CASSLAQGARTEAFF. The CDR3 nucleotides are TGTGCCAGCAGCTTGGCGCAGGGGGCGCGTACTGAAGCTTTCTTT.